The rows below give T cell receptor beta chains drawn from one sample of a study of blood T cell repertoires in COVID-19. TCRdb's copy holds only in-frame clones and misses some; the assay was immunoSEQ multiplex PCR. The sample has approximately 330,000 clones; 80% to 90% are singletons. The source material was peripheral blood. The receptors were sampled from a man younger than 40 with COVID-19, enrolled during active disease. The CDR3 runs from the conserved cysteine through the conserved F or W. The order of the fields is V gene, J gene, D gene, clone size, CDR3 protein, CDR3 DNA. D genes are given only for firm matches. Clone size appears in some rows only: once, few, many, or a class for an expanded clone.

>TRBV19|TRBJ1-2|NA|NA
CASIPRAAGDYNYGYTF
TGTGCCAGTATCCCCAGAGCTGCAGGGGACTATAACTATGGCTACACCTTC
>TRBV10-3|TRBJ2-1|TRBD2|NA
CAISELTSLAGSEQFF
TGTGCCATCAGTGAGCTCACATCATTAGCGGGGAGTGAGCAGTTCTTC
>TRBV9|TRBJ2-3|NA|NA
CASSGGTDTQYF
TGTGCCAGCAGCGGAGGGACAGATACGCAGTATTTT
>TRBV25-1|TRBJ1-2|NA|NA
CASSESGIAGGGYTF
TGTGCCAGCAGTGAGAGTGGTATCGCGGGAGGAGGCTACACCTTC
>TRBV7-9|TRBJ1-6|NA|NA
CASSAGQIDNSPLHF
TGTGCCAGCAGCGCCGGACAGATAGATAATTCACCCCTCCACTTT
>TRBV18|TRBJ1-4|TRBD1|once
CASSPRTGGDEKLFF
TGTGCCAGCTCACCGAGGACAGGGGGGGATGAAAAACTGTTTTTT
>TRBV3-1/TRBV3-2|TRBJ2-7|NA|NA
CASSRAGGSISYEQYF
TGTGCCAGCAGCCGGGCTGGAGGTTCGATCTCCTACGAGCAGTACTTC
>TRBV7-9|TRBJ2-7|NA|NA
CASSPRRDSYEQYF
TGTGCCAGCAGCCCTCGGCGGGACTCCTACGAGCAGTACTTC
>TRBV29-1|TRBJ2-2|NA|NA
CSVRQLRDTGELFF
TGCAGCGTTCGACAGTTAAGGGACACCGGGGAGCTGTTTTTT
>TRBV5-1|TRBJ2-7|NA|NA
CASSLSGVSYEQYF
TGCGCCAGCAGCTTGTCAGGGGTGTCCTACGAGCAGTACTTC
>TRBV7-9|TRBJ1-1|NA|NA
CASSPPLRGKDTEAFF
TGTGCCAGCAGCCCACCATTAAGGGGGAAGGACACTGAAGCTTTCTTT
>TRBV15|TRBJ2-7|NA|NA
CATSDRDLGPYEQYF
TGTGCCACCAGCGACCGGGACTTAGGGCCTTACGAGCAGTACTTC
>TRBV29-1|TRBJ2-7|NA|NA
CSVRSGYEQYF
TGCAGCGTCCGGAGCGGCTACGAGCAGTACTTC
>TRBV11-3|TRBJ2-3|TRBD1|NA
CASSLRGRAQYF
TGTGCCAGCAGTTTAAGGGGGCGGGCACAGTATTTT
>TRBV28|TRBJ2-7|NA|NA
CASSLSPGISYEQYF
TGTGCCAGCAGTTTATCGCCAGGGATTTCCTACGAGCAGTACTTC
>TRBV29-1|TRBJ1-1|NA|NA
CSANAGTHTEAFF
TGCAGCGCGAACGCCGGGACACACACTGAAGCTTTCTTT
>TRBV5-5|TRBJ1-2|NA|NA
CASSLDIQNYGYTF
TGTGCCAGCAGCTTGGATATACAGAACTATGGCTACACCTTC
>TRBV19|TRBJ2-1|NA|few
CASSKREGGSEQFF
TGTGCCAGTAGCAAGAGGGAGGGGGGTAGTGAGCAGTTCTTC
>TRBV7-2|TRBJ2-1|TRBD2|few
CATATGGLRGGEQFF
TGTGCCACCGCTACGGGAGGCCTTCGGGGTGGTGAGCAGTTCTTC
>TRBV3-1/TRBV3-2|TRBJ1-1|NA|few
CASRLEGGEAFF
TGTGCCAGCCGATTGGAAGGGGGTGAAGCTTTCTTT
>TRBV28|TRBJ1-2|TRBD1|few
CASSLPEGQGSYGYTF
TGTGCCAGCAGTTTACCCGAGGGACAGGGCAGCTATGGCTACACCTTC
>TRBV6-5|TRBJ1-1|NA|NA
CASQKAGRHTEAFF
TGTGCCAGTCAGAAGGCAGGCAGACACACTGAAGCTTTCTTT
>TRBV3-1/TRBV3-2|TRBJ2-1|TRBD2|once
CASSQGLVNNVEFF
TGTGCCAGCAGCCAGGGACTAGTGAATAACGTGGAGTTCTTC
>TRBV19|TRBJ2-1|NA|NA
CASSMMGGYNEQFF
TGTGCCAGTAGTATGATGGGGGGCTACAATGAGCAGTTCTTC
>TRBV30|TRBJ1-1|NA|NA
CAWTRSPTPNTEAFF
TGTGCCTGGACCAGGTCCCCCACGCCGAACACTGAAGCTTTCTTT
>TRBV11-1|TRBJ2-1|TRBD2|NA
CASSPTSGTYNEQFF
TGTGCCAGCAGCCCGACTAGCGGGACCTACAATGAGCAGTTCTTC
>TRBV11-2|TRBJ2-4|TRBD1|NA
CASGTGGAVNIQYF
TGTGCCAGCGGGACAGGGGGCGCGGTCAACATTCAGTACTTC
>TRBV6-4|TRBJ2-1|TRBD2|many
CASSEREGSYNEQFF
TGTGCCAGCAGTGAGCGGGAGGGCTCCTACAATGAGCAGTTCTTC
>TRBV28|TRBJ2-7|TRBD1|NA
CASSLPRGYEQYF
TGTGCCAGCAGTCTGCCCAGGGGGTACGAGCAGTACTTC
>TRBV10-3|TRBJ2-1|TRBD2|NA
CAISESFAGGGSYNEQFF
TGTGCCATCAGTGAGTCTTTTGCGGGGGGCGGATCCTACAATGAGCAGTTCTTC
>TRBV5-1|TRBJ2-1|TRBD1|NA
CASSSGQADYNEQFF
TGCGCCAGCAGCTCTGGACAGGCCGACTACAATGAGCAGTTCTTC
>TRBV11-2|TRBJ1-4|NA|NA
CASSPGLVEKLFF
TGTGCCAGCAGTCCGGGACTTGTCGAAAAACTGTTTTTT
>TRBV28|TRBJ1-2|NA|NA
CASSISYGYTF
TGTGCCAGCAGTATCTCCTATGGCTACACCTTC
>TRBV25-1|TRBJ2-4|NA|NA
CASSEYRGGDIQYF
TGTGCCAGCAGTGAATACAGGGGAGGGGACATTCAGTACTTC
>TRBV19|TRBJ2-2|NA|few
CATTEGQLNTGELFF
TGTGCCACAACGGAGGGTCAGTTAAACACCGGGGAGCTGTTTTTT
>TRBV7-2|TRBJ2-1|TRBD1|NA
CASSLGTGYNEQFF
TGTGCCAGCAGCTTGGGGACAGGTTACAATGAGCAGTTCTTC
>TRBV25-1|TRBJ1-2|NA|once
CASSESRGRNGYTF
TGTGCCAGCAGTGAATCCCGGGGAAGGAATGGCTACACCTTC